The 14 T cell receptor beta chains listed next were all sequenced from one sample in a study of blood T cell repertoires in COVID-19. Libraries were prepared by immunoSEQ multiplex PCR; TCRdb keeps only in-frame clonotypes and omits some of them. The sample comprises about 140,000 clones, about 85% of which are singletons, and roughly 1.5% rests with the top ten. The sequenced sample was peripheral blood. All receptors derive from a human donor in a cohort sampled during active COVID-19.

In DNA, the CDR3 is TGTGCCAGCAGCTCAACTAATGAAAAACTGTTTTTT. It yields the protein CASSSTNEKLFF. The rearrangement joins TRBV6-5 to TRBJ1-4; D remains unclear. Germline assignment: CDR1 MNHEY and CDR2 SVGAGI. The CDR3 contains 12 residues. Trimming pared 6 bases from V and 0 bases from J, leaving 2 bases between.

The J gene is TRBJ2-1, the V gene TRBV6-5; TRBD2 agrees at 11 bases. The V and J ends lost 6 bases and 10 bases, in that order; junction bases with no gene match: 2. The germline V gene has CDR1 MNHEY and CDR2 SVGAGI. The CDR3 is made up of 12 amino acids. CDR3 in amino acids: CASRGTSGEQFF. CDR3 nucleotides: TGTGCCAGCAGGGGGACTAGCGGCGAGCAGTTCTTC.

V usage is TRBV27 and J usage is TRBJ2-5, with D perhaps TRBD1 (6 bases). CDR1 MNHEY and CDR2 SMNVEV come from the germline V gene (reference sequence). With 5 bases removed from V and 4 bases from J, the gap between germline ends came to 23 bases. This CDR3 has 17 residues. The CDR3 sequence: CASSPIAGDKAGETQYF. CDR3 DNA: TGTGCCAGCAGTCCTATTGCCGGGGACAAGGCAGGAGAGACCCAGTACTTC.

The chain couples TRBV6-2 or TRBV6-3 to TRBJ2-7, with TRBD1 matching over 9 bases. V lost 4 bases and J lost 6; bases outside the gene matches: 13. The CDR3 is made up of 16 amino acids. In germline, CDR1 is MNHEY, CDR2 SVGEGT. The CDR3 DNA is TGTGCCAGCAGTTTTACCGGGACAGGGAGTACGGGCGAGCAGTACTTC. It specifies CASSFTGTGSTGEQYF.

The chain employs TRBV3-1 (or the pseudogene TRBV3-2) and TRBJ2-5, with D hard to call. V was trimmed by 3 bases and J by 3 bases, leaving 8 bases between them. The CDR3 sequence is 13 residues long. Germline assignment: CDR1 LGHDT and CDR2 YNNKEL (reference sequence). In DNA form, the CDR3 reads TGTGCCAGCAGCCATTTCACAAAAGAGACCCAGTACTTC. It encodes CASSHFTKETQYF.

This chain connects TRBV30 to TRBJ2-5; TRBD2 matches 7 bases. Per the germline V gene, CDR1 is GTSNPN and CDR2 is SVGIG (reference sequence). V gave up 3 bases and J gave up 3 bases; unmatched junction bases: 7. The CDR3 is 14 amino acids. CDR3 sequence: CAWRAGGEEETQYF. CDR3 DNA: TGTGCCTGGAGGGCTGGGGGGGAAGAAGAGACCCAGTACTTC.

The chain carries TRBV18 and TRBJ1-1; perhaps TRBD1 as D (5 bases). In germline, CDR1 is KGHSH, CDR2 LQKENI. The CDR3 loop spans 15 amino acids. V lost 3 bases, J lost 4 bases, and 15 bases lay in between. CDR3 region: CASSPQIGGSTEAFF. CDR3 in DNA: TGTGCCAGCTCACCTCAAATCGGGGGTAGCACTGAAGCTTTCTTT.

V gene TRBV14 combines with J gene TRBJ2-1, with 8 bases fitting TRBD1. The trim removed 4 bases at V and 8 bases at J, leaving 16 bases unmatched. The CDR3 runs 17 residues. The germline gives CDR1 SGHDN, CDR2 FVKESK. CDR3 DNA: TGTGCCAGCAGCCCGGGGAGGCTACAGGGGGGATGGGATGAGCAGTTCTTC. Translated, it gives CASSPGRLQGGWDEQFF.

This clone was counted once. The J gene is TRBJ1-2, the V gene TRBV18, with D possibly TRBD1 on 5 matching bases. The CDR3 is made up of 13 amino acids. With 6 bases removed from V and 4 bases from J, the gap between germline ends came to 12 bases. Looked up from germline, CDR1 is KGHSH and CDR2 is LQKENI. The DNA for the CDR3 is TGTGCCAGCTCTCCGGACATAGTCTATGGCTACACCTTC. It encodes CASSPDIVYGYTF.

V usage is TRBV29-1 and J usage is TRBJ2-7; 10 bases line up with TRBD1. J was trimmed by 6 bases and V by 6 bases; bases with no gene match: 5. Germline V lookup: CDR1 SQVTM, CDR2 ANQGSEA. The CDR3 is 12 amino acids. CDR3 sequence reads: CSVGTGDSEQYF. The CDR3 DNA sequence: TGCAGCGTAGGGACAGGGGATAGCGAGCAGTACTTC.

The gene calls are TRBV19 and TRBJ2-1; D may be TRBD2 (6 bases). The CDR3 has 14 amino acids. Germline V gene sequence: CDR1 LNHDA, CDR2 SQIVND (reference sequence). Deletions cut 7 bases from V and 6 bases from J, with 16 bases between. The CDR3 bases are TGTGCCAGTACCGGGACTCAAACTATCAATGAGCAGTTCTTC. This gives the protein CASTGTQTINEQFF.

For the CDR3, the DNA is TGTGCCAGCAGCTTAGTTGGACTAATTGACGAGCAGTACTTC. Protein: CASSLVGLIDEQYF. This chain links TRBV7-2 with TRBJ2-7, with D possibly TRBD2 on 6 matching bases. This CDR3 region has 14 residues. The ends were cut back, 1 base at V and 5 bases at J, with 12 bases in the middle. Germline V gene sequence: CDR1 SGHTA, CDR2 FQGNSA.

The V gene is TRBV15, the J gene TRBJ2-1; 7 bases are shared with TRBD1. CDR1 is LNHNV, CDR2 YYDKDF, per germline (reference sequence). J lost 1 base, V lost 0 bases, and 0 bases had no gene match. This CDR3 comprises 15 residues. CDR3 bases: TGTGCCACCAGCAGAGAGACAGGGTCCTACAATGAGCAGTTCTTC. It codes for CATSRETGSYNEQFF.

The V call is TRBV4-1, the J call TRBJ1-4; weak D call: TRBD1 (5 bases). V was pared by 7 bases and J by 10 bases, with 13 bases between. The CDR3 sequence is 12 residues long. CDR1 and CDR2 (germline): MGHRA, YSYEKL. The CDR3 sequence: CASNRKGGKLFF. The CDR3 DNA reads TGCGCCAGCAACAGGAAGGGCGGAAAACTGTTTTTT.